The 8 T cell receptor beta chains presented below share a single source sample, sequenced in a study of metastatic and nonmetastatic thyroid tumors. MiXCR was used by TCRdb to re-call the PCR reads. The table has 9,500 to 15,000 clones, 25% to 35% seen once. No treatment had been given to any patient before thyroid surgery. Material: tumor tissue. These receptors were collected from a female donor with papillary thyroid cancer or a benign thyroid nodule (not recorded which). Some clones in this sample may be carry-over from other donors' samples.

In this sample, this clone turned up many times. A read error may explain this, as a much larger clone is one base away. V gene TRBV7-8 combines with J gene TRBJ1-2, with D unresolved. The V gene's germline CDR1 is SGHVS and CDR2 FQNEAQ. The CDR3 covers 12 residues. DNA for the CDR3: TGTGCCGGCAGCTTAGTAGGCGATGGCTACACCTTC. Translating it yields CAGSLVGDGYTF.

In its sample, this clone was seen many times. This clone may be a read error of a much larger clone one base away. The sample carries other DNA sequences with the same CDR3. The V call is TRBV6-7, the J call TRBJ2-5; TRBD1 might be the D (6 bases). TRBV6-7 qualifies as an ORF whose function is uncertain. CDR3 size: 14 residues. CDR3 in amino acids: CASRPGQTQETQYF. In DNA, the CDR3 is TGTGCCAGCAGGCCGGGACAAACGCAAGAGACTCAGTACTTC.

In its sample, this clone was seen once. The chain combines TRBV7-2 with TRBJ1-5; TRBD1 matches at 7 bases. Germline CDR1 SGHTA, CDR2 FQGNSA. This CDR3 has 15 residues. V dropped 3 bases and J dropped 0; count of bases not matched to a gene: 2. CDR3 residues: CASSFDRVSNQPQHF. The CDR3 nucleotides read TGTGCCAGCAGCTTTGACAGGGTTAGCAATCAGCCCCAGCATTTT.

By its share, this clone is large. CDR3: CASSSDLQGARNTIYF. DNA for the CDR3: TGTGCCAGCAGTTCCGATCTACAGGGGGCGAGAAACACCATATATTTT. The chain has TRBV12-3 or TRBV12-4 and TRBJ1-3, with 9 positions matching TRBD1. V dropped 4 bases and J dropped 5; count of bases not matched to a gene: 9. The CDR3 spans 16 residues.

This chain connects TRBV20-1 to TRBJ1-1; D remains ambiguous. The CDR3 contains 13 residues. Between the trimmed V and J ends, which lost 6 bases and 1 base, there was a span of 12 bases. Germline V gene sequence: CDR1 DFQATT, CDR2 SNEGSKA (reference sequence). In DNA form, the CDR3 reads TGCAGTGCCAAAGTGTATAAGAACACTGAAGCTTTCTTT. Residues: CSAKVYKNTEAFF.

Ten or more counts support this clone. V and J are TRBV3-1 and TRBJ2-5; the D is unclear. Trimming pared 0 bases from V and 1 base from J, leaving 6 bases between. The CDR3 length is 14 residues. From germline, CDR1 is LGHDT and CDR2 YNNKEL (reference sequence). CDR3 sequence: CASSQDSSQETQYF. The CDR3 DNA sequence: TGTGCCAGCAGCCAAGATAGTAGCCAAGAGACCCAGTACTTC.

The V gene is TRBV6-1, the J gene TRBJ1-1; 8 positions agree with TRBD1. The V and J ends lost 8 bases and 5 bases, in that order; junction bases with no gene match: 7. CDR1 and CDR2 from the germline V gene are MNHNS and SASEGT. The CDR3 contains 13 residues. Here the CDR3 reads CASPGTGGTEAFF. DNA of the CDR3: TGTGCCAGCCCAGGAACAGGGGGGACTGAAGCTTTCTTT.

The CDR3 coding sequence is TGCAGTGCTGATCCCCTTCGGGGCATCAACGGCTACACCTTC. Translated, it gives CSADPLRGINGYTF. The rearrangement links TRBV20-1 to TRBJ1-2, with D perhaps TRBD1 (5 bases). This CDR3 comprises 14 residues. V lost 5 bases to trimming and J lost 8 bases, with 21 bases between them. Looked up from germline, CDR1 is DFQATT and CDR2 is SNEGSKA (reference sequence).